This is a list of T cell receptor beta chains from one sample in a study of OX40 agonist ivuxolimab in advanced cancers. This table comes from immunoSEQ multiplex PCR, and its TCRdb copy is limited to in-frame clones, with some not included. The data show approximately 71,000 clones, about four fifths seen once. Sequenced material: CD4+ or CD8+ T cells sorted from blood, taken in a trial of the OX40 agonist ivuxolimab. These receptors all stem from an adult with an advanced solid tumor such as melanoma, head and neck, liver or kidney cancer. The CDR3 runs from the conserved cysteine through the conserved F or W. The D gene is left open where the match is weak. Clone sizes are given selectively: once, few, many, or a class where the clone is expanded.

v_gene	abundance	j_gene	d_gene	CDR3nt	CDR3aa
TRBV5-4	NA	TRBJ2-6	NA	TGTGCCAGCAGCTTGGGACAGACGAGCTCTGGGGCCAACGTCCTGACTTTC	CASSLGQTSSGANVLTF
TRBV7-9	NA	TRBJ2-1	TRBD2	TGTGCCAGCAGCCCCAGCGGGAGGGCCCACAATGAGCAGTTCTTC	CASSPSGRAHNEQFF
TRBV11-3	NA	TRBJ2-7	NA	TGTGCCAGCAGCCTTAGTTGGACCAATAGCTCCTACGAGCAGTACTTC	CASSLSWTNSSYEQYF
TRBV28	NA	TRBJ2-2	NA	TGTGCCAGCAGTTTAGGGCTAACCGGGGAGCTGTTTTTT	CASSLGLTGELFF
TRBV29-1	NA	TRBJ1-2	TRBD1	TGCAGCGCGACAGGGGTGACGTGGGGCTACACCTTC	CSATGVTWGYTF
TRBV6-1	NA	TRBJ2-5	NA	TGTGCCAGCAGCAAAACCCAGGGGACGGAAGAGACCCAGTACTTC	CASSKTQGTEETQYF
TRBV7-3	NA	TRBJ2-5	NA	TGTGCCAGCAGCTTCGAGAGGGATGAGACCCAGTACTTC	CASSFERDETQYF
TRBV6-5	NA	TRBJ1-1	NA	TGTGCCAGCAGGGTCCGGGGGAACACTGAAGCTTTCTTT	CASRVRGNTEAFF
TRBV10-3	NA	TRBJ2-1	TRBD2	TGTGGAACTAGCGGTCCCTACAATGAGCAGTTCTTC	CGTSGPYNEQFF
TRBV19	NA	TRBJ2-5	TRBD2	TGTGCCAGTAGTAAGTCTAGCGGGAGACGAGAGACCCAGTACTTC	CASSKSSGRRETQYF
TRBV2	NA	TRBJ2-7	NA	TGTGCCAGCAGGGTAACCTTATACGAGCAGTACTTC	CASRVTLYEQYF
TRBV7-6	few	TRBJ2-2	TRBD1	TGTGCCAGCAGCATACGGGACAGGGGGTTCTCTAACACCGGGGAGCTGTTTTTT	CASSIRDRGFSNTGELFF
TRBV19	NA	TRBJ2-1	TRBD2	TGTGCCAGTAGTCCCGGGACTAGCCGTGGCAATGAGCAGTTCTTC	CASSPGTSRGNEQFF
TRBV27	NA	TRBJ1-4	NA	TGTGCCAGCAGCCCTACAGGGCCCCTGAATGAAAAACTGTTTTTT	CASSPTGPLNEKLFF
TRBV29-1	NA	TRBJ1-1	NA	TGCACTACTAGGGAGAACACTGAAGCTTTCTTT	CTTRENTEAFF
TRBV7-8	NA	TRBJ2-5	NA	TGTGCCAGCAGCTCGACCAACCAAGAGACCCAGTACTTC	CASSSTNQETQYF
TRBV10-3	NA	TRBJ1-5	NA	TGTGCCACCCGGCCAGGGGAAAACGATCAGCCCCAGCATTTT	CATRPGENDQPQHF
TRBV14	NA	TRBJ2-3	NA	TGTGCCAGCAGCCAAGATCGAGCCTCAGATACGCAGTATTTT	CASSQDRASDTQYF
TRBV6-1	NA	TRBJ2-1	NA	TGTGCCAGCACCCAGGGAGGCCCCTACAATGAGCAGTTCTTC	CASTQGGPYNEQFF